The rows below give T cell receptor beta chains drawn from one sample of a study of response to subunit inactivated influenza vaccine. In TCRdb, the RT-PCR reads were re-called with MiXCR into one record per CDR3 protein. The table shows around 500,000 distinct CDR3 sequences, with 9.5% to 13% occurring only once. The sample here was PBMCs from blood, taken 40 to 50 days after vaccination. These receptors were collected from a man in his fifties or sixties who received an inactivated influenza vaccine. The CDR3 runs from the conserved cysteine through the conserved F or W. Fields, in order: clone size, J gene, V gene, D gene, CDR3 DNA, CDR3 protein. A D gene is named only where the DNA matches it firmly. The size field is filled for only some rows; it gives once, few, many or a size class.

abundance: .
j_gene: TRBJ2-7
v_gene: TRBV6-2/TRBV6-3
d_gene: .
CDR3nt: TGTGCCAGCAGTTACTCGGGAGTCTACGAGCAGTACTTC
CDR3aa: CASSYSGVYEQYF

abundance: few
j_gene: TRBJ2-7
v_gene: TRBV14
d_gene: .
CDR3nt: TGTGCCAGCAGCTCTGAGACCTGGACAATTGACGAGCAGTACTTC
CDR3aa: CASSSETWTIDEQYF

abundance: few
j_gene: TRBJ2-7
v_gene: TRBV29-1
d_gene: .
CDR3nt: TGCAGCGGGAGTAACTCCTACGAGCAGTACTTC
CDR3aa: CSGSNSYEQYF

abundance: few
j_gene: TRBJ1-1
v_gene: TRBV18
d_gene: .
CDR3nt: TGTGCCAGCTCACCCAGGGATCGAGGTGAAGCTTTCTTT
CDR3aa: CASSPRDRGEAFF

abundance: .
j_gene: TRBJ2-3
v_gene: TRBV6-1
d_gene: .
CDR3nt: TGTGCCAGCAGTGAAGCGGGCAGCACAGATACGCAGTATTTT
CDR3aa: CASSEAGSTDTQYF

abundance: .
j_gene: TRBJ2-1
v_gene: TRBV10-3
d_gene: TRBD2
CDR3nt: TGTGCCATCGGGATGTCTAGCGGGGGTGGTGAGCAGTTCTTC
CDR3aa: CAIGMSSGGGEQFF

abundance: many
j_gene: TRBJ1-5
v_gene: TRBV7-2
d_gene: .
CDR3nt: TGTGCCAGCAGCTTAGGGCAGGGACTTAATCAGCCCCAGCATTTT
CDR3aa: CASSLGQGLNQPQHF

abundance: many
j_gene: TRBJ2-7
v_gene: TRBV28
d_gene: .
CDR3nt: TGTGCCAGCAGTTTTAGACGCGAGCAGTACTTC
CDR3aa: CASSFRREQYF

abundance: many
j_gene: TRBJ2-2
v_gene: TRBV28
d_gene: .
CDR3nt: TGTGCCAGCCGGGATTACAACACCGGGGAGCTGTTTTTT
CDR3aa: CASRDYNTGELFF

abundance: few
j_gene: TRBJ2-5
v_gene: TRBV18
d_gene: .
CDR3nt: TGTGCCAGCTCACCTGCGTCGGGAGAGACCCAGTACTTC
CDR3aa: CASSPASGETQYF

abundance: few
j_gene: TRBJ2-6
v_gene: TRBV29-1
d_gene: .
CDR3nt: TGCAGCGTTGGTTATGGATCTGGGGCCAACGTCCTGACTTTC
CDR3aa: CSVGYGSGANVLTF

abundance: .
j_gene: TRBJ2-7
v_gene: TRBV6-2/TRBV6-3
d_gene: TRBD2
CDR3nt: TGTGCCAGCAGTCCAGGTCGCAGCGGGAGGTACTACGAGCAGTACTTC
CDR3aa: CASSPGRSGRYYEQYF

abundance: .
j_gene: TRBJ2-2
v_gene: TRBV7-2
d_gene: TRBD2
CDR3nt: TGTGCCAGCAGCTATGCCGGAGCGGGAGCCACCGGGGAGCTGTTTTTT
CDR3aa: CASSYAGAGATGELFF

abundance: .
j_gene: TRBJ2-5
v_gene: TRBV5-1
d_gene: .
CDR3nt: TGCGCCAGCAGCTCTGACAATGCTCAAGAGACCCAGTACTTC
CDR3aa: CASSSDNAQETQYF

abundance: medium-sized
j_gene: TRBJ2-5
v_gene: TRBV7-2
d_gene: .
CDR3nt: TGTGCCAGCAGCATACAAGAGACCCAGTACTTC
CDR3aa: CASSIQETQYF

abundance: many
j_gene: TRBJ2-7
v_gene: TRBV28
d_gene: TRBD1
CDR3nt: TGTGCCAGCAAAGGACAGGGCCACGAGCAGTACTTC
CDR3aa: CASKGQGHEQYF

abundance: .
j_gene: TRBJ2-7
v_gene: TRBV20-1
d_gene: .
CDR3nt: TGCAGTGCTACCCCGCTGAGCGAGCAGTACTTC
CDR3aa: CSATPLSEQYF

abundance: .
j_gene: TRBJ2-7
v_gene: TRBV7-8
d_gene: TRBD1
CDR3nt: TGTGCCAGCAGCGTCACGCCGGGACAGGGGAACGAGCAGTACTTC
CDR3aa: CASSVTPGQGNEQYF

abundance: many
j_gene: TRBJ1-2
v_gene: TRBV16
d_gene: .
CDR3nt: TGTGCCAGCAGCCAAAATAACTATGGCTACACCTTC
CDR3aa: CASSQNNYGYTF

abundance: .
j_gene: TRBJ2-1
v_gene: TRBV29-1
d_gene: .
CDR3nt: TGCAGCGGTGAGGGCACTACCCGTCACAACCAGTTCTTC
CDR3aa: CSGEGTTRHNQFF

abundance: .
j_gene: TRBJ2-6
v_gene: TRBV9
d_gene: TRBD2
CDR3nt: TGTGCCAGCAGCTTCGGACTAGCGGGAGGCAGTGGGGCCAACGTCCTGACTTTC
CDR3aa: CASSFGLAGGSGANVLTF

abundance: few
j_gene: TRBJ1-1
v_gene: TRBV28
d_gene: TRBD1
CDR3nt: TGTGCCAGCAGTCGACCGGGACAGGGATCGAACACTGAAGCTTTCTTT
CDR3aa: CASSRPGQGSNTEAFF

abundance: many
j_gene: TRBJ1-1
v_gene: TRBV7-9
d_gene: .
CDR3nt: TGTGCCAGCAGCCCCAACAGGGTTGAAGCTTTCTTT
CDR3aa: CASSPNRVEAFF

abundance: many
j_gene: TRBJ1-2
v_gene: TRBV29-1
d_gene: .
CDR3nt: TGCAGCGTTCAACATCGGGGGCATGGCTACACCTTC
CDR3aa: CSVQHRGHGYTF

abundance: .
j_gene: TRBJ1-1
v_gene: TRBV18
d_gene: .
CDR3nt: TGTGCCAGCTCACCACCGGGCAGGGCGGGCACTGAAGCTTTCTTT
CDR3aa: CASSPPGRAGTEAFF

abundance: few
j_gene: TRBJ1-5
v_gene: TRBV6-2/TRBV6-3
d_gene: .
CDR3nt: TGTGCCAGCACTTTGGACGGAAACAATCAGCCCCAGCATTTT
CDR3aa: CASTLDGNNQPQHF

abundance: .
j_gene: TRBJ2-1
v_gene: TRBV6-1
d_gene: .
CDR3nt: TGTGCCAGCAGAAAGACTAGTATCTACAATGAGCAGTTCTTC
CDR3aa: CASRKTSIYNEQFF

abundance: .
j_gene: TRBJ2-5
v_gene: TRBV6-1
d_gene: .
CDR3nt: TGTGCCAGCAATATACGGGACCTCAAATTCGGCCAGTACTTC
CDR3aa: CASNIRDLKFGQYF

abundance: .
j_gene: TRBJ2-5
v_gene: TRBV5-1
d_gene: .
CDR3nt: TGCGCCAGCAGCTTTAGACAGACCCAAGAGACCCAGTACTTC
CDR3aa: CASSFRQTQETQYF

abundance: many
j_gene: TRBJ2-3
v_gene: TRBV20-1
d_gene: .
CDR3nt: TGCAGTGCCCCGGACAGAAAAGGCGCGGATACGCAGTATTTT
CDR3aa: CSAPDRKGADTQYF

abundance: few
j_gene: TRBJ2-3
v_gene: TRBV27
d_gene: .
CDR3nt: TGTGCCAGCAGTGCCTCTAAGATTCTTAGCACAGATACGCAGTATTTT
CDR3aa: CASSASKILSTDTQYF

abundance: .
j_gene: TRBJ2-1
v_gene: TRBV12-3/TRBV12-4
d_gene: .
CDR3nt: TGTGCCAGCAGTTTAAGGCGGGCGGGTGAGCAGTTCTTC
CDR3aa: CASSLRRAGEQFF

abundance: few
j_gene: TRBJ2-1
v_gene: TRBV5-6
d_gene: .
CDR3nt: TGTGCCAGCAGCCCGAGCGGAGACAGGTTCAATGAGCAGTTCTTC
CDR3aa: CASSPSGDRFNEQFF

abundance: many
j_gene: TRBJ2-5
v_gene: TRBV25-1
d_gene: TRBD2
CDR3nt: TGTGCCAGCAGTGAATCCGCGGGAGGGCCAGGGGAGACCCAGTACTTC
CDR3aa: CASSESAGGPGETQYF

abundance: .
j_gene: TRBJ2-5
v_gene: TRBV11-1
d_gene: .
CDR3nt: TGTGCCAGCAGCTTAGCGTTGAGGAGTTACCAAGAGACCCAGTACTTC
CDR3aa: CASSLALRSYQETQYF

abundance: few
j_gene: TRBJ2-7
v_gene: TRBV20-1
d_gene: .
CDR3nt: TGCAGTGCCACGGCCGAGCCGATTACCTACGAGCAGTACTTC
CDR3aa: CSATAEPITYEQYF

abundance: few
j_gene: TRBJ1-4
v_gene: TRBV5-5
d_gene: .
CDR3nt: TGTGCCAGCAGCTTGTTGACGAATGAAAAACTGTTTTTT
CDR3aa: CASSLLTNEKLFF

abundance: .
j_gene: TRBJ1-1
v_gene: TRBV7-3
d_gene: TRBD1
CDR3nt: TGTGCCAGCAGCGATACAGGGGGCACTGAAGCTTTCTTT
CDR3aa: CASSDTGGTEAFF

abundance: many
j_gene: TRBJ2-3
v_gene: TRBV12-3/TRBV12-4
d_gene: .
CDR3nt: TGTGCCAGCAGTTTAGCAGGCTCCGGGGCTGATACGCAGTATTTT
CDR3aa: CASSLAGSGADTQYF

abundance: many
j_gene: TRBJ1-5
v_gene: TRBV12-3/TRBV12-4
d_gene: .
CDR3nt: TGTGCCAGCCATGGGGGCGCAGTTGATCAGCCCCAGCATTTT
CDR3aa: CASHGGAVDQPQHF

abundance: .
j_gene: TRBJ2-3
v_gene: TRBV6-5
d_gene: .
CDR3nt: TGTGCCAGCGGCTACAAGAAAGTGACTAGCACAGATACGCAGTATTTT
CDR3aa: CASGYKKVTSTDTQYF

abundance: few
j_gene: TRBJ2-2
v_gene: TRBV6-1
d_gene: .
CDR3nt: TGTGCCATAGGGGCAGGGAACACCGGGGAGCTGTTTTTT
CDR3aa: CAIGAGNTGELFF

abundance: .
j_gene: TRBJ2-5
v_gene: TRBV5-1
d_gene: TRBD2
CDR3nt: TGCGCCAGCACCACCGGGGGGGAAGAGACCCAGTACTTC
CDR3aa: CASTTGGEETQYF

abundance: many
j_gene: TRBJ1-5
v_gene: TRBV20-1
d_gene: .
CDR3nt: TGCAGTGCTAGAGAAGGGAGCAGCCAGCCCCAGCATTTT
CDR3aa: CSAREGSSQPQHF

abundance: few
j_gene: TRBJ1-5
v_gene: TRBV20-1
d_gene: .
CDR3nt: TGCAGTGCCACGCGGACAGAAAATCAGCCCCAGCATTTT
CDR3aa: CSATRTENQPQHF

abundance: many
j_gene: TRBJ2-4
v_gene: TRBV27
d_gene: TRBD2
CDR3nt: TGTGCCAGCAGGCCGGGACTAGCGATGGCCAAAAACATTCAGTACTTC
CDR3aa: CASRPGLAMAKNIQYF

abundance: few
j_gene: TRBJ2-1
v_gene: TRBV18
d_gene: TRBD2
CDR3nt: TGTGCCAGCTCACAGTTGGCTAGCGGGGGATACAATGAGCAGTTCTTC
CDR3aa: CASSQLASGGYNEQFF

abundance: few
j_gene: TRBJ2-4
v_gene: TRBV28
d_gene: TRBD2
CDR3nt: TGTGCCAGCAGCACCCCCTATATTAGCGGGGGGGAAGGCAAAAACATTCAGTACTTC
CDR3aa: CASSTPYISGGEGKNIQYF

abundance: .
j_gene: TRBJ2-2
v_gene: TRBV12-3/TRBV12-4
d_gene: .
CDR3nt: TGTGCCAGCCGTCCTGGTAGCAGAATCACCGGGGAGCTGTTTTTT
CDR3aa: CASRPGSRITGELFF

abundance: .
j_gene: TRBJ2-1
v_gene: TRBV30
d_gene: .
CDR3nt: TGTGCCTGGGCACATTACAATGAGCAGTTCTTC
CDR3aa: CAWAHYNEQFF

abundance: few
j_gene: TRBJ2-7
v_gene: TRBV11-2
d_gene: TRBD2
CDR3nt: TGTGCCAGCAGCTTAGGGGGACTAGCGGGCACCTACGAGCAGTACTTC
CDR3aa: CASSLGGLAGTYEQYF

abundance: .
j_gene: TRBJ1-2
v_gene: TRBV20-1
d_gene: .
CDR3nt: TGCAGTGCTAGAGGGGCCAACTTTGGCTACACCTTC
CDR3aa: CSARGANFGYTF